A single sample gave rise to the 27 T cell receptor beta chains below, sequenced in a study of OX40 agonist ivuxolimab in advanced cancers. Sequenced by immunoSEQ multiplex PCR; TCRdb stores in-frame clones only, minus some. The sample records some 47,000 clones, around 80% being singletons. This specimen consisted of CD4+ or CD8+ T cells sorted from blood, obtained in a trial of the OX40 agonist ivuxolimab. Receptors were obtained from an adult with an advanced solid tumor such as melanoma, head and neck, liver or kidney cancer.

The V gene is TRBV29-1, the J gene TRBJ2-3; D possibly corresponds to TRBD1 (6 bases). V was clipped by 2 bases and J by 0 bases, with 12 bases between them. The length of the CDR3 is 15 residues. The germline V gene encodes CDR1 SQVTM and CDR2 ANQGSEA. The CDR3 here is CSVETPGHSTDTQYF. The CDR3 nucleotides are TGCAGCGTTGAAACACCGGGACATAGCACAGATACGCAGTATTTT.

This clone was observed a single time. The chain employs TRBV7-2 and TRBJ1-4; 9 bases match TRBD1. The germline V gene encodes CDR1 SGHTA and CDR2 FQGNSA. The CDR3 runs 15 residues. V lost 5 bases, J lost 5 bases, and 6 bases stayed unmatched. This chain's CDR3 is CASSRHTGGNEKLFF. In DNA, the CDR3 is TGTGCCAGCAGCCGCCATACAGGGGGCAATGAAAAACTGTTTTTT.

The CDR3 sequence: CASSSTPLAAYEQFF. CDR3 coding DNA: TGTGCCAGCAGTTCCACTCCCCTAGCGGCCTATGAGCAGTTCTTC. The gene calls are TRBV6-5 and TRBJ2-1, with TRBD2 identical over 7 bases. Germline lookup yields CDR1 MNHEY and CDR2 SVGAGI. The CDR3 contains 15 residues. V lost 4 bases, J lost 8 bases, and 11 bases stayed unmatched.

The chain carries TRBV10-3 and TRBJ2-7, with TRBD2 matching 14 bases. The CDR3 has 15 amino acids. Trimming cost V 4 bases and J 7 bases; bases outside gene matches: 6. Germline V gives CDR1 ENHRY, CDR2 SYGVKD. The CDR3 DNA reads as TGTGCCATCAGTGGTGGACTAGCGGGAGGCAGGGAGCAGTACTTC. Its protein product is CAISGGLAGGREQYF.

There are a few counts of this clone. This rearrangement joins TRBV9 to TRBJ2-2; possible D gene TRBD1, 5 bases. The germline V gene has CDR1 SGDLS and CDR2 YYNGEE. The ends were cut back, 1 base at V and 3 bases at J, with 13 bases in the middle. CDR3 length: 16 amino acids. This CDR3 is CASSVKGAWDTGELFF. DNA of the CDR3: TGTGCCAGCAGCGTAAAAGGGGCTTGGGACACCGGGGAGCTGTTTTTT.

V gene TRBV6-1 combines with J gene TRBJ2-1, with D perhaps matching TRBD1 (5 bases). The CDR3 sequence is 13 residues long. Germline loops: CDR1 MNHNS, CDR2 SASEGT. The V gene lost 6 bases and the J gene lost 8 bases, with 14 bases spanning the gap. The CDR3 reads CASSRVRAHEQFF. As DNA, the CDR3 is TGTGCCAGCAGCAGGGTCAGGGCTCATGAGCAGTTCTTC.

The chain combines TRBV6-4 with TRBJ2-1; tentatively, D is TRBD1 or TRBD2 (5 bases each). The CDR3 runs to 13 residues. V was shortened by 0 bases and J by 9 bases, with 9 bases between the two germline ends. The germline V gene has CDR1 MRHNA and CDR2 SNTAGT. This CDR3 reads CASSDSWGSEQFF. In nucleotides, the CDR3 is TGTGCCAGCAGTGACTCGTGGGGGAGTGAGCAGTTCTTC.

This clone was counted a single time. The V and J genes are TRBV27 and TRBJ2-6, with D tentatively TRBD1 (5 bases). The CDR3 runs to 16 residues. Germline V gene sequence: CDR1 MNHEY, CDR2 SMNVEV (reference sequence). V lost 6 bases and J lost 0, with 12 bases in between. The CDR3: CASRGARGSGANVLTF. The CDR3 DNA sequence: TGTGCCAGCAGAGGGGCAAGGGGCTCTGGGGCCAACGTCCTGACTTTC.

Here the CDR3 DNA reads TGTGCCAGCAGTTACGACGCCCTAGCGGTCTCCTACGAGCAGTACTTC. Encoded protein: CASSYDALAVSYEQYF. The V and J genes are TRBV6-5 and TRBJ2-7; 7 bases are shared with TRBD2. Germline V gene lookup returns CDR1 MNHEY and CDR2 SVGAGI. CDR3 length: 16 residues. V lost 2 bases and J lost 0; bases outside the gene matches: 7.

The gene calls are TRBV9 and TRBJ2-5; TRBD2 matches 8 bases. J was trimmed by 2 bases and V by 2 bases; bases with no gene match: 2. Germline V gene sequence: CDR1 SGDLS, CDR2 YYNGEE. The CDR3 is 14 residues long. CDR3 bases: TGTGCCAGCAGCGTTACGGGAGGGCAAGAGACCCAGTACTTC. Its protein is CASSVTGGQETQYF.

This chain connects TRBV19 to TRBJ1-1, with 7 bases that match TRBD1. The CDR3 sequence is 16 residues long. Germline V gene sequence: CDR1 LNHDA, CDR2 SQIVND (reference sequence). The ends lost 9 bases at V and 5 bases at J; junction bases unmatched: 18. The CDR3 coding sequence is TGTGCCAGCAGGATAAAATATCGACAGGGCGAAACTGAAGCTTTCTTT. Its protein is CASRIKYRQGETEAFF.

The chain combines TRBV5-1 with TRBJ1-3; the match to TRBD1 covers 7 bases. After removal of 4 bases from V and 0 bases from J, the junction contained 10 bases not matched to a gene. The CDR3 sequence is 17 residues long. In germline, CDR1 is SGHRS, CDR2 YFSETQ. The chain's CDR3 is CASSTDRTGPSGNTIYF. The DNA of the CDR3 is TGCGCCAGCAGCACAGATCGGACAGGCCCCTCTGGAAACACCATATATTTT.

The chain combines TRBV9 with TRBJ2-7, with D uncertain. CDR3 length: 15 amino acids. Trimming took off 3 bases at V and 3 bases at J, with 16 bases between the two ends. Germline lookup yields CDR1 SGDLS and CDR2 YYNGEE. CDR3 in amino acids: CASSADRYLGYEQYF. CDR3 in DNA: TGTGCCAGCAGCGCGGACCGATACCTCGGCTACGAGCAGTACTTC.

This sequence joins TRBV7-5 and TRBJ2-7; the table's D call of TRBD1 was not tested on the DNA. TRBV7-5 is a pseudogene segment. The CDR3 has 14 residues. CDR3 sequence reads: CVRSLNRGGYEQYF. The CDR3, as DNA: TGTGTCAGAAGCTTAAACAGGGGTGGGTACGAGCAGTACTTC.

The chain employs TRBV10-1 and TRBJ1-5, with 7 positions matching TRBD1. The germline V gene encodes CDR1 WNHNN and CDR2 SYGVQD (reference sequence). This CDR3 comprises 20 residues. V gave up 5 bases and J gave up 5 bases; unmatched junction bases: 24. The CDR3 loop reads CASSRLKRGLKLEPDQPQHF. The CDR3 coding sequence is TGCGCCAGCAGTCGCCTGAAAAGGGGGCTTAAATTAGAACCTGATCAGCCCCAGCATTTT.

The gene calls are TRBV4-1 and TRBJ2-7; no definite D call. CDR3 length: 19 residues. V was pared by 0 bases and J by 2 bases, with 23 bases between. CDR1 is MGHRA and CDR2 is YSYEKL in the germline V gene. For the CDR3, the DNA is TGCGCCAGCAGCCAAGATAACTGGAATCGACGGACCCGACCCTACGAGCAGTACTTC. Its protein product is CASSQDNWNRRTRPYEQYF.

The chain has TRBV5-6 and TRBJ1-5; 9 bases are a match to TRBD1. CDR3 length: 17 amino acids. Germline assignment: CDR1 SGHDT and CDR2 YYEEEE. The V segment lost 1 base and the J segment 7 bases; nucleotides outside the gene matches: 12. The DNA for the CDR3 is TGTGCCAGCAGCTTGTACAGGGGGCATCGATCGGGGCAGCCCCAGCATTTT. As protein: CASSLYRGHRSGQPQHF.

This clone occurred a few times. The rearrangement links TRBV5-5 to TRBJ2-4; D might be TRBD2 (5 bases). V lost 2 bases, J lost 5 bases, and 11 bases lay in between. The germline CDR1 and CDR2 sequences are SGHKS and YYEKEE (reference sequence). The CDR3 consists of 14 residues. CDR3 coding DNA: TGTGCCAGCAGCTTTGAGGGAATTGAAAACATTCAGTACTTC. Translating it yields CASSFEGIENIQYF.

The chain links TRBV19 to TRBJ2-3; 14 bases are shared with TRBD2. The CDR3 covers 16 residues. Looked up from germline, CDR1 is LNHDA and CDR2 is SQIVND (reference sequence). With V trimmed by 6 bases and J by 4 bases, 6 bases remained unmatched. CDR3 sequence: CASRPSGLAGADTQYF. The CDR3 DNA sequence: TGTGCCAGTAGACCCTCGGGACTAGCGGGAGCAGATACGCAGTATTTT.

This rearrangement joins TRBV19 to TRBJ2-1; D gene uncertain. CDR1 is LNHDA and CDR2 is SQIVND in the germline V gene (reference sequence). Trimming shortened V by 0 bases and J by 0 bases, and 21 bases separated the two germline ends. The CDR3 is 20 residues long. Here the CDR3 DNA reads TGTGCCAGTAGTATAGAGGACGCGGTAGCAGGCCCCCTCTCCTACAATGAGCAGTTCTTC. It is translated as CASSIEDAVAGPLSYNEQFF.

The chain has TRBV29-1 and TRBJ1-5, with D tentatively TRBD1 (6 bases). Between the trimmed V and J ends, which lost 7 bases and 3 bases, there was a span of 16 bases. Germline V gives CDR1 SQVTM, CDR2 ANQGSEA. The CDR3 contains 14 residues. The CDR3 sequence: CSATTGMANQPQHF. CDR3 in DNA: TGCAGCGCAACGACAGGAATGGCCAATCAGCCCCAGCATTTT.

The chain combines TRBV28 with TRBJ1-2; tentative D call: TRBD1 (6 bases). Trimming left V 7 bases short and J 6 bases short, with 18 bases between. The germline gives CDR1 MDHEN, CDR2 SYDVKM. The CDR3 runs 14 residues. CDR3 DNA: TGTGCCAGCAAAACCGGACAGCTGGTTGATGGCTACACCTTC. Translation: CASKTGQLVDGYTF.

This clone was seen a handful of times. The chain uses TRBV19 and TRBJ1-2, with D maybe TRBD1 (5 bases). CDR3 length equals 16 residues. Germline V lookup: CDR1 LNHDA, CDR2 SQIVND (reference sequence). V lost 5 bases to trimming and J lost 0 bases, with 16 bases between them. CDR3 region: CASSQDRQPSNYGYTF. The DNA for the CDR3 is TGTGCCAGTAGTCAAGACAGACAACCTTCTAACTATGGCTACACCTTC.

The chain couples TRBV4-3 to TRBJ1-4; TRBD1 is a possible D gene (6 bases). The CDR3 has 16 amino acids. The ends were cut back, 0 bases at V and 6 bases at J, with 14 bases in the middle. The germline V gene has CDR1 LGHNA and CDR2 YSLEER. The CDR3 nucleotides are TGCGCCAGCAGCCAAGATCAGAGGGGGGTTTATGAAAAACTGTTTTTT. Protein product: CASSQDQRGVYEKLFF.

This chain connects TRBV6-6 to TRBJ1-2; TRBD1 matches 9 bases. The CDR3 is 16 residues long. Germline CDR1 MNHNY, CDR2 SVGAGI (reference sequence). Trimming removed 2 bases from V and 5 bases from J; junction bases left unmatched: 9. The CDR3 is CASSYPPDRGSYGYTF. Written as DNA, the CDR3 is TGTGCCAGCAGTTACCCACCGGACAGGGGATCTTATGGCTACACCTTC.

The J gene is TRBJ1-5, the V gene TRBV6-5; D is unclear. The CDR3 loop spans 13 amino acids. V was cut by 2 bases and J by 7 bases, with 9 bases left in between. Germline V lookup: CDR1 MNHEY, CDR2 SVGAGI. CDR3 sequence reads: CASSYGLGQPQHF. As DNA, the CDR3 is TGTGCCAGCAGTTACGGGTTAGGACAGCCCCAGCATTTT.

The gene calls are TRBV4-3 and TRBJ2-4, with D perhaps matching TRBD1 (5 bases). Germline V gene lookup returns CDR1 LGHNA and CDR2 YSLEER. The CDR3 has 15 amino acids. The ends were cut back, 0 bases at V and 5 bases at J, with 11 bases in the middle. The CDR3 sequence: CASSQDQVTENIQYF. CDR3 coding DNA: TGCGCCAGCAGCCAAGATCAAGTGACAGAAAACATTCAGTACTTC.